A single sample gave rise to the 2 T cell receptor beta chains below, sequenced in a study of tumor and adjacent non-tumor tissue in lung cancer. This sample's RNA came from whole unsorted tissue. TCRbeta libraries were built with three rounds of nested PCR, modified from ARM-PCR. Via MiXCR, TCRdb re-called the multiplex PCR reads, giving one row per CDR3 protein. The data contain fewer than 85,000 distinct CDR3 sequences, around 73% of them singletons. The material sequenced was lung tumor tissue. The receptor source for this set is a man aged 60 to 69 with non-small cell lung cancer.

The V and J genes are TRBV29-1 and TRBJ2-3, with TRBD1 as a possible D gene (5 bases). The DNA end is more similar to TRBJ1-5, so the J call may be wrong. This CDR3 spans 14 amino acids. Germline V gives CDR1 SQVTM, CDR2 ANQGSEA. CDR3 residues: CSVSGSSSTDTQHF. CDR3 DNA: TGCAGCGTTTCAGGGTCGTCTAGCACAGATACACAGCATTTT.

Worth noting for this clonotype: It may be a read error: a sequence one base away is much more abundant. This chain links TRBV11-2 with TRBJ2-3; D perhaps matches TRBD2 (6 bases). The CDR3 has 15 amino acids. Germline assignment: CDR1 SGHAT and CDR2 FQNNGV. The DNA of the CDR3 is TGTGCCAGCAGCCAAGCGACTAGTCAAACAGATATGCAGTATTTT. Protein product: CASSQATSQTDMQYF.